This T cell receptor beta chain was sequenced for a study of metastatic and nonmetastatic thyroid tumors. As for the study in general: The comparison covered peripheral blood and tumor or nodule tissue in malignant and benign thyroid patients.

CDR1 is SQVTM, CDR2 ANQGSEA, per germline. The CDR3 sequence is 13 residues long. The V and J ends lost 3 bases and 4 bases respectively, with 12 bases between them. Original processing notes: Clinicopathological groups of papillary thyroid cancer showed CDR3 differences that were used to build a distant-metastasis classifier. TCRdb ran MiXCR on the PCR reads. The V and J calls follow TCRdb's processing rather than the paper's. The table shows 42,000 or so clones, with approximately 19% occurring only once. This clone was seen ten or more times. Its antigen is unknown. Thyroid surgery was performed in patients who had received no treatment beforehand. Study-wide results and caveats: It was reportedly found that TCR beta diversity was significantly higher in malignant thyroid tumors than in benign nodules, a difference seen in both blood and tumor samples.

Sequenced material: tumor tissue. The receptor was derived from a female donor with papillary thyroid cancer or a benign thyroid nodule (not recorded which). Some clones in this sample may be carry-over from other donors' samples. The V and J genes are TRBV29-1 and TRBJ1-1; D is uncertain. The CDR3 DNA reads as TGCAGCGTTGACACTGGATGGGGCACTGAAGCTTTCTTT. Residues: CSVDTGWGTEAFF.